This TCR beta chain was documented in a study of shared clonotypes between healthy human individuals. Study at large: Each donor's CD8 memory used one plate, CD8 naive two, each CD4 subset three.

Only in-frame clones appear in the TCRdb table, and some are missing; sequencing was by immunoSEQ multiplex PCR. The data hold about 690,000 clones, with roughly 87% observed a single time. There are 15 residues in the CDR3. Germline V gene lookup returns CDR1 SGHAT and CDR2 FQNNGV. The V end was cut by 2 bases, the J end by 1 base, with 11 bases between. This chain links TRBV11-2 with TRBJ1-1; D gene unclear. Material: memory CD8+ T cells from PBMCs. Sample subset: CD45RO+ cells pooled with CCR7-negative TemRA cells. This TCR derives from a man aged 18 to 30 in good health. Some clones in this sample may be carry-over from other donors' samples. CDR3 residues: CASSLSPGSNTEAFF. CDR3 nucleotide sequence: TGTGCCAGCAGCTTATCTCCAGGATCGAACACTGAAGCTTTCTTT.